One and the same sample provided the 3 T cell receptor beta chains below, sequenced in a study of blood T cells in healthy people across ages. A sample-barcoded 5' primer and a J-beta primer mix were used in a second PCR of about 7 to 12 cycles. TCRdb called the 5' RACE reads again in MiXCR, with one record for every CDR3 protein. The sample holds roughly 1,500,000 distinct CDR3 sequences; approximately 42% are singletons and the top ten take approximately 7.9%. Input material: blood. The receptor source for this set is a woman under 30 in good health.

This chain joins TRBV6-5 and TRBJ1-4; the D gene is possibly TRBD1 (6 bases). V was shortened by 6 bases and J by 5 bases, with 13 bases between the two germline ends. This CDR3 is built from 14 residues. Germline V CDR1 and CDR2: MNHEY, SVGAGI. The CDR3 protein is CASRITGKNEKLFF. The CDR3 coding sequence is TGTGCCAGCAGGATCACAGGGAAGAATGAAAAACTGTTTTTT.

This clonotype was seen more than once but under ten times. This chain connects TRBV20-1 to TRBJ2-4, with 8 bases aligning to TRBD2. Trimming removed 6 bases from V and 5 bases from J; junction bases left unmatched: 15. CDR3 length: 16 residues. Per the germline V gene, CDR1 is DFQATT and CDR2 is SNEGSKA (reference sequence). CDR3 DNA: TGCAGTGCCAGTGATCCGGGGGGGCCGAGGCAAAACATTCAGTACTTC. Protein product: CSASDPGGPRQNIQYF.

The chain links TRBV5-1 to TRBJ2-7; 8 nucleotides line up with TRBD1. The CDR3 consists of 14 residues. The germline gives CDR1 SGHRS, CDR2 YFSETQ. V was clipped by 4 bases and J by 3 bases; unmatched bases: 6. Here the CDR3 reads CASSEDREIYEQYF. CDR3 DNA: TGCGCCAGCAGCGAGGACAGGGAGATCTACGAGCAGTACTTC.